This record looks at one T cell receptor (beta chain) sequence and its context. Repertoires were generated with immunoSEQ multiplex PCR, while TCRdb's copy carries only in-frame clones and drops some. The sample shows about a million clones, roughly 80% of them seen only once. These data are taken from a study of shared clonotypes between healthy human individuals. This TCR came from a man between 18 and 35 years old in good health. Some clones in this sample may be carry-over from other donors' samples. What was sequenced was memory CD4+ T cells from PBMCs. Subset given: CD45RA-negative fraction.

The CDR3 DNA follows: TGTGCCAGCAGCCGCATCGGGTTAGCGGGAGGCCCAGAGACCCAGTACTTC. Encoded protein: CASSRIGLAGGPETQYF. The chain is built from TRBV5-6 and TRBJ2-5; 10 positions agree with TRBD2. CDR1 is SGHDT, CDR2 YYEEEE, per germline. Trimming took 4 bases from V and 4 from J; bases not matched to a gene: 13. This CDR3 is 17 amino acids long. Based on the CDR3 plus reference TRBV5-6 and TRBJ2-5, the full variable domain is DAGVTQSPTHLIKTRGQQVTLRCSPKSGHDTVSWYQQALGQGPQFIFQYYEEEERQRGNFPDRFSGHQFPNYSSELNVNALLLGDSALYLCASSRIGLAGGPETQYFGPGTRLLVL.